These 15 T cell receptor beta chains were sequenced from one sample in a study of spatial heterogeneity in lung cancer. Their antigens are not known. Time point: sample taken at primary tumor resection. Findings and limits, study-wide: One measure, the expanded intratumoral alpha and beta TCR count, tracked tumor mutation counts.

Using its own MiXCR run on the 5' RACE reads, TCRdb lists one record per CDR3 protein. The data contain around 2,900 distinct CDR3 sequences, approximately 49% of them singletons. Sequencing used lung tumor tissue, obtained at surgery. The receptor source for this set is a male donor with early-stage non-small cell lung cancer.

J is TRBJ2-3 and V is TRBV29-1, with D perhaps TRBD2 (6 bases). The V end was cut by 6 bases, the J end by 10 bases, with 14 bases between. The length of the CDR3 is 11 residues. CDR1 and CDR2 (germline): SQVTM, ANQGSEA. Here the CDR3 DNA reads TGCAGCGTCGGGACGGACTATGCGCAGTATTTT. Translation gives CSVGTDYAQYF.

This clonotype is large. The chain joins TRBV3-1 to TRBJ1-5, with D unresolved. There are 15 residues in the CDR3. V lost 0 bases and J 3 bases, leaving 9 bases between the germline ends. Germline V gene sequence: CDR1 LGHDT, CDR2 YNNKEL (reference sequence). CDR3 bases: TGTGCCAGCAGCCAAGATATAGGTCTCAATCAGCCCCAGCATTTT. It translates to CASSQDIGLNQPQHF.

DNA for the CDR3: TGTGCCAGCAGCTTACTCCCTAGCACAGATACGCAGTATTTT. Encoded protein: CASSLLPSTDTQYF. V is TRBV7-6 and J is TRBJ2-3; no clear D. CDR3 length: 14 residues. V was trimmed by 2 bases and J by 0 bases, leaving 6 bases between them. Per germline, CDR1 SGHVS and CDR2 FNYEAQ.

The chain carries TRBV20-1 and TRBJ2-7, with 9 bases aligning to TRBD1. The CDR3 totals 15 residues. From germline, CDR1 is DFQATT and CDR2 SNEGSKA (reference sequence). J lost 0 bases, V lost 0 bases, and 3 bases had no gene match. CDR3 nucleotide sequence: TGCAGTGCTAGAGAAGGACAGGGGAGCTCCTACGAGCAGTACTTC. It translates to CSAREGQGSSYEQYF.

This chain links TRBV5-1 with TRBJ2-7; D is ambiguous. The germline CDR1 and CDR2 sequences are SGHRS and YFSETQ. This CDR3 contains 16 residues. V shed 0 bases and J shed 0 bases, with 13 bases lying between them. The CDR3 coding sequence is TGCGCCAGCAGCTTGGCGACCGGCACCATCTCCTACGAGCAGTACTTC. Translation gives CASSLATGTISYEQYF.

The chain couples TRBV3-1 to TRBJ2-7; D gene unclear. Germline V gene data show CDR1 as LGHDT and CDR2 as YNNKEL (reference sequence). The CDR3 loop spans 12 amino acids. Trimming took off 5 bases at V and 5 bases at J, with 10 bases between the two ends. The CDR3, as DNA: TGTGCCAGCAGCGGAGTCCAGCACGAGCAGTACTTC. Amino acid sequence: CASSGVQHEQYF.

This clonotype was observed a handful of times. The chain combines TRBV4-1 with TRBJ2-5; D uncertain. The V and J ends lost 0 bases and 2 bases respectively, with 10 bases between them. The CDR3 contains 15 residues. CDR1 is MGHRA, CDR2 YSYEKL, per germline. The CDR3 protein is CASSQERHRQETQYF. DNA for the CDR3: TGCGCCAGCAGCCAAGAAAGGCACAGACAAGAGACCCAGTACTTC.

The rearrangement links TRBV20-1 to TRBJ2-5; 9 nucleotides agree with TRBD2. Looked up from germline, CDR1 is DFQATT and CDR2 is SNEGSKA (reference sequence). The V gene end was trimmed by 3 bases and the J gene end by 5 bases; junction bases not matched to a gene: 7. CDR3 size: 14 residues. CDR3 DNA: TGCAGTGCTAGGGGACTAGCTTGGTTGGAGACCCAGTACTTC. Translated, it gives CSARGLAWLETQYF.

V and J are TRBV14 and TRBJ2-1, with a tentative D call TRBD1 (6 bases). The CDR3 sequence is 16 residues long. In germline, CDR1 is SGHDN, CDR2 FVKESK. V was pared by 0 bases and J by 3 bases, with 12 bases between. CDR3 sequence reads: CASSQDGDTDYNEQFF. DNA of the CDR3: TGTGCCAGCAGCCAAGATGGGGACACAGACTACAATGAGCAGTTCTTC. Combining the CDR3 with reference TRBV14 and TRBJ2-1 gives the whole variable domain EAGVTQFPSHSVIEKGQTVTLRCDPISGHDNLYWYRRVMGKEIKFLLHFVKESKQDESGMPNNRFLAERTGGTYSTLKVQPAELEDSGVYFCASSQDGDTDYNEQFFGPGTRLTVL.

This clonotype was detected a few times. CDR3 sequence reads: CASSQGVSPQETQYF. The CDR3 nucleotides read TGCGCCAGCAGCCAAGGGGTCTCTCCACAAGAGACCCAGTACTTC. This sequence joins TRBV4-1 and TRBJ2-5; the D is unclear. The CDR3 loop spans 15 amino acids. Looked up from germline, CDR1 is MGHRA and CDR2 is YSYEKL. Trimming took off 1 base at V and 2 bases at J, with 11 bases between the two ends.

The rearrangement links TRBV7-3 to TRBJ1-2; 9 bases are a match to TRBD1. Germline V CDR1 and CDR2: SGHTA, FQGTGA. V shed 3 bases, J shed 5 bases, and the junction held 1 base outside the gene matches. CDR3 length: 13 residues. The DNA for the CDR3 is TGTGCCAGCAGCTTGGGACAGGGTTATGGCTACACCTTC. Translation gives CASSLGQGYGYTF.

The chain has TRBV2 and TRBJ2-5, with 8 positions matching TRBD2. Germline V gene lookup returns CDR1 SNHLY and CDR2 FYNNEI. There are 14 residues in the CDR3. V was clipped by 8 bases and J by 7 bases; unmatched bases: 12. This CDR3 is CASQASAGGRTQYF. As DNA, the CDR3 is TGTGCCAGCCAAGCGTCCGCGGGGGGCCGGACCCAGTACTTC.

The J gene is TRBJ2-7, the V gene TRBV27; a possible D gene is TRBD1 (6 bases). The CDR3 is 16 residues long. In germline, CDR1 is MNHEY, CDR2 SMNVEV (reference sequence). Trimming removed 3 bases from V and 2 bases from J, with 17 bases in between. The DNA of the CDR3 is TGTGCCAGCAGTTTTACCCCTTTGGGGGCCGCCTACGAGCAGTACTTC. It translates to CASSFTPLGAAYEQYF.

V gene TRBV29-1 combines with J gene TRBJ1-1; 10 nucleotides agree with TRBD1. CDR3 length: 11 residues. Germline CDR1 and CDR2: SQVTM and ANQGSEA. J gave up 9 bases and V 8 bases, and 6 bases lay outside the gene matches. CDR3 sequence (DNA): TGCAGCTCCCGACAGGGGGCAAAAGCTTTCTTT. Translated, it gives CSSRQGAKAFF. Looking up the rest from reference TRBV29-1 and TRBJ1-1 gives the full variable domain: SAVISQKPSRDICQRGTSLTIQCQVDSQVTMMFWYRQQPGQSLTLIATANQGSEATYESGFVIDKFPISRPNLTFSTLTVSNMSPEDSSIYLCSSRQGAKAFFGQGTRLTVV.

This chain links TRBV11-2 with TRBJ1-2; TRBD1 matches at 10 bases. Trimming took 5 bases from V and 3 from J; bases not matched to a gene: 12. CDR3 length: 17 residues. The V gene's germline CDR1 is SGHAT and CDR2 FQNNGV. In DNA form, the CDR3 reads TGTGCCAGCAGCCCCCCGGGGTCGGGACAGGGGTACTATGGCTACACCTTC. Its protein is CASSPPGSGQGYYGYTF.